The present entry profiles one T cell receptor (beta chain) with its context. Its antigen has not been determined. Per-nucleotide qualities are absent, and no much larger clonotype sits a single base away. In light of the paper, this sample's time point label describes: about eleven months on ibrutinib. For TCR beta library preparation, about 2 micrograms of genomic DNA were isolated from cryopreserved PBMCs. Longitudinal blood samples from CLL patients receiving ibrutinib monotherapy were subjected to high-throughput TCR beta sequencing. The patients took part in an open-label, single-center phase 2 trial of ibrutinib monotherapy. Each clonotype received, on average, around 9.6x coverage in deep resolution sequencing performed on a MiSeq, where the target depth lay between 1 in 1 million and 1 in 200,000 T cells. TCR beta libraries were generated with the immunoSEQ hsTCRB Kit. The published analysis was carried out like this. Data were analyzed with ImmunoSEQ Data Assistant and ImmunoSEQ Analyzer, with V, D and J genes assigned per IMGT definitions. Clonality, with values ranging from 0 to 1, was calculated as one minus the normalized Shannon entropy of productive rearrangement frequencies. Only overrepresented clonotypes making up at least 0.05% of the repertoire of each patient were included in the public clonotype analysis. About a dozen age-matched healthy donor repertoires from immuneACCESS served as clonality controls. This is the immuneACCESS table as TCRdb keeps it, with only in-frame sequences that have V and J called. A part of the clones is gone; compared with another copy, unresolved V genes explain less than half, and the rest is unexplained. V, J and clone size reflect that table, while D and trimming were determined from the DNA. The sample table shows about 130,000 clones, and 79% are seen once. The ten largest clonotypes hold roughly 13% of the sample.

These data originate in a study of cytotoxic CD8 clonotypes in ibrutinib-treated CLL (dated by TCRdb to the early 2020s). Context from the whole study: In this cohort, around 15 patients were treatment-naive and about a dozen were relapsed/refractory, while 17 to 18 had unmutated IGHV. Responses were partial in roughly 25 patients and complete in 2; after median about 63 months follow-up, roughly 15 stayed in remission and about 12 progressed. The response samples were drawn at a median of approximately 11 months into treatment, with a range of about 6 to 36 months. Cryopreserved peripheral blood mononuclear cells were obtained prior to treatment, at the time of response, and at either disease progression or sustained remission. Longitudinal samples were obtainable from about 30% of the roughly 86 participants in the trial. An average of about 250,000 productive templates and tens of thousands of productive rearrangements was obtained per sample. All remission and progressive disease samples were collected while patients were still receiving ibrutinib.

Broad study findings and their caveats: At ibrutinib response clonality went up, during sustained remission it held steady, and at progression it dropped back toward baseline. Sampling times were not matched between patients in sustained remission and patients whose disease was progressing, and lymph node repertoires were not examined. Public clonotypes were rare and either contracted or stayed stable during treatment, and the rise in clonality at ibrutinib response reflected the expansion of private clonotypes. At baseline, clonality was higher than in age-matched healthy donors and showed a strong correlation with circulating CD8+ T-cell counts.

Reading from cysteine to phenylalanine, the CDR3 counts 14 amino acids. CDR3 DNA only is kept here, 42 bases in frame from base 1. V is pared back by 6 bases and J by 7 bases, with 15 bases lying between the germline termini. The germline V gene supplies CDR1 ENHRY and CDR2 SYGVKD. The sequencing here drew on PBMCs, taken after 12 months of ibrutinib treatment. The TCR originated in a human donor with chronic lymphocytic leukemia. In this chain, TRBV10-3 is recombined with TRBJ2-2; the D match is possibly TRBD1 or TRBD2, with 5 bases aligned in each. The nucleotide sequence is given as TGTGCCATCAGACTCGGGACCTTTAGCGGGGAGCTGTTTTTT. This is translated as CAIRLGTFSGELFF.